The 15 T cell receptor beta chains given below trace back to one sample, sequenced in a study of shared clonotypes between healthy human individuals. Method: immunoSEQ multiplex PCR; TCRdb's copy keeps in-frame clones and lacks some. The table lists 450,000 or so clones, 60% to 80% of them singletons. Sequencing was carried out using PBMCs. The receptors stem from a woman in her 40s in good health. Some clones in this sample may be carry-over from other donors' samples.

This clone is a singleton in its sample. V and J are TRBV4-1 and TRBJ2-1; D might be TRBD2 (6 bases). Germline V gene data show CDR1 as MGHRA and CDR2 as YSYEKL. The length of the CDR3 is 16 residues. V was pared by 0 bases and J by 4 bases, with 13 bases between. CDR3 sequence (DNA): TGCGCCAGCAGCCAAGATGTTCCAGCGGGTTACAATGAGCAGTTCTTC. Amino acids: CASSQDVPAGYNEQFF.

In this sample, this clone turned up a few times. CDR3 residues: CATRSGSAYEQYF. CDR3 nucleotides: TGTGCCACCCGAAGCGGGAGCGCCTACGAGCAGTACTTC. The chain recombines TRBV10-3 with TRBJ2-7; 8 nucleotides agree with TRBD2. Trimming took 10 bases from V and 2 from J; bases not matched to a gene: 7. The CDR3 contains 13 residues. Germline lookup yields CDR1 ENHRY and CDR2 SYGVKD.

The count of this clone is one. This rearrangement joins TRBV11-2 to TRBJ2-1; D is undetermined. This CDR3 is built from 15 residues. The V gene's germline CDR1 is SGHAT and CDR2 FQNNGV. V was pared by 1 base and J by 6 bases, with 13 bases between. In DNA, the CDR3 is TGTGCCAGCAGCTTAGGTCGGGCCAGGTCCAATGAGCAGTTCTTC. Translating it yields CASSLGRARSNEQFF.

This chain links TRBV10-3 with TRBJ2-3; 9 nucleotides match TRBD1. CDR1 and CDR2 from the germline V gene are ENHRY and SYGVKD. With 6 bases clipped from V and 4 bases from J, the junction kept 8 bases outside the gene matches. The CDR3 has 15 amino acids. CDR3 in DNA: TGTGCCATCAGGGCCGGGACAGGGTCGCCAGATACGCAGTATTTT. It yields the protein CAIRAGTGSPDTQYF.

The sample holds one count of this clone. The CDR3 DNA sequence: TGTGCCAGCATAGGAGGATCTAATGAAGCTTTCTTT. Translating it yields CASIGGSNEAFF. The V gene is TRBV2, the J gene TRBJ1-1; D remains unclear. The germline V and J ends were trimmed by 7 bases and 7 bases, with 13 bases remaining between them. This CDR3 region has 12 residues. The V gene's germline CDR1 is SNHLY and CDR2 FYNNEI. Drawing the rest from reference TRBV2 and TRBJ1-1, the complete variable domain is EPEVTQTPSHQVTQMGQEVILRCVPISNHLYFYWYRQILGQKVEFLVSFYNNEISEKSEIFDDQFSVERPDGSNFTLKIRSTKLEDSAMYFCASIGGSNEAFFGQGTRLTVV.

The chain employs TRBV28 and TRBJ2-3, with a tentative D call TRBD2 (6 bases). CDR3 length: 12 amino acids. The V gene's germline CDR1 is MDHEN and CDR2 SYDVKM. Deletions cut 5 bases from V and 5 bases from J, with 8 bases between. For the CDR3, the DNA is TGTGCCAGCAGTACGACTAGAGATACGCAGTATTTT. Its protein product is CASSTTRDTQYF.

The chain couples TRBV27 to TRBJ2-4; unclear D gene. The CDR3 has 16 amino acids. Germline lookup yields CDR1 MNHEY and CDR2 SMNVEV (reference sequence). V was pared by 5 bases and J by 0 bases, with 14 bases between. CDR3 amino acids: CASSTTWTVAKNIQYF. CDR3 sequence (DNA): TGTGCCAGCAGTACAACTTGGACGGTAGCCAAAAACATTCAGTACTTC.

This clone occurred once. V usage is TRBV6-6 and J usage is TRBJ1-5; a possible D gene is TRBD1 (6 bases). The germline V gene encodes CDR1 MNHNY and CDR2 SVGAGI (reference sequence). The CDR3 is 14 residues long. The V end was cut by 6 bases, the J end by 3 bases, with 12 bases between. CDR3 protein: CASSDRDINQPQHF. CDR3 DNA: TGTGCCAGCAGCGACCGGGACATCAATCAGCCCCAGCATTTT.

The chain links TRBV4-2 to TRBJ2-7, with 8 positions matching TRBD2. Germline V lookup: CDR1 LGHNA, CDR2 YNFKEQ. There are 15 residues in the CDR3. V gave up 5 bases and J gave up 3 bases; unmatched junction bases: 9. This chain's CDR3 is CASSLAVAGIYEQYF. The CDR3 bases are TGTGCCAGCAGCTTAGCCGTAGCGGGGATCTACGAGCAGTACTTC.

The chain employs TRBV30 and TRBJ2-3; D gene uncertain. V lost 4 bases to trimming and J lost 3 bases, with 17 bases between them. Germline loops: CDR1 GTSNPN, CDR2 SVGIG (reference sequence). This CDR3 has 15 amino acids. CDR3 bases: TGTGCCTGGACCCGTGTGCAGAGGCAGACAGATACGCAGTATTTT. Protein: CAWTRVQRQTDTQYF. Drawing the rest from reference TRBV30 and TRBJ2-3, the complete variable domain is SQTIHQWPATLVQPVGSPLSLECTVEGTSNPNLYWYRQAAGRGLQLLFYSVGIGQISSEVPQNLSASRPQDRQFILSSKKLLLSDSGFYLCAWTRVQRQTDTQYFGPGTRLTVL.

The chain has TRBV7-8 and TRBJ2-7; D remains unclear. Germline values: CDR1 SGHVS, CDR2 FQNEAQ. The CDR3 consists of 15 residues. V was clipped by 5 bases and J by 3 bases, with 17 bases between them. DNA of the CDR3: TGTGCCAGCAGCCTTCGGGTCCCCCTCCGCTACGAGCAGTACTTC. Translated: CASSLRVPLRYEQYF.

CDR3 bases: TGTGCCAGCAGCTCCCCCCCCGTGGGTACAGAGACCCAGTACTTC. Its protein is CASSSPPVGTETQYF. The J gene is TRBJ2-5, the V gene TRBV27; no definite D call. Trimming shortened V by 6 bases and J by 4 bases, and 18 bases separated the two germline ends. The CDR3 is 15 residues long. Germline CDR1 reads MNHEY; CDR2 reads SMNVEV (reference sequence).

Notes on this clone: A far larger clone differs by one base, so this is likely a read error. Different DNA sequences within this sample yield the same CDR3. The chain's CDR3 is CASSLSEEETQYF. In DNA form, the CDR3 reads TGCGCCAGCAGTTTATCGGAGGAAGAGACCCAGTACTTC. V gene TRBV27 combines with J gene TRBJ2-5; tentative D call: TRBD2 (5 bases). The CDR3 extends over 13 amino acids. The germline V gene has CDR1 MNHEY and CDR2 SMNVEV (reference sequence).

V gene TRBV29-1 combines with J gene TRBJ2-3, with 7 bases identical to TRBD1. Germline V gene lookup returns CDR1 SQVTM and CDR2 ANQGSEA. This CDR3 is 14 amino acids long. The junction had 3 bases not matched to a gene; V was cut back by 2 bases and J by 1 base. In DNA form, the CDR3 reads TGCAGCGTTGAACAGGGGGTTGGCACAGATACGCAGTATTTT. Its protein is CSVEQGVGTDTQYF.

The chain links TRBV4-3 to TRBJ1-3; no clear D. Germline V gene sequence: CDR1 LGHNA, CDR2 YSLEER. The CDR3 extends over 16 amino acids. V lost 1 base to trimming and J lost 0 bases, with 10 bases between them. DNA for the CDR3: TGCGCCAGCAGCCAAGTTACGGCCGGCTCTGGAAACACCATATATTTT. It translates to CASSQVTAGSGNTIYF.